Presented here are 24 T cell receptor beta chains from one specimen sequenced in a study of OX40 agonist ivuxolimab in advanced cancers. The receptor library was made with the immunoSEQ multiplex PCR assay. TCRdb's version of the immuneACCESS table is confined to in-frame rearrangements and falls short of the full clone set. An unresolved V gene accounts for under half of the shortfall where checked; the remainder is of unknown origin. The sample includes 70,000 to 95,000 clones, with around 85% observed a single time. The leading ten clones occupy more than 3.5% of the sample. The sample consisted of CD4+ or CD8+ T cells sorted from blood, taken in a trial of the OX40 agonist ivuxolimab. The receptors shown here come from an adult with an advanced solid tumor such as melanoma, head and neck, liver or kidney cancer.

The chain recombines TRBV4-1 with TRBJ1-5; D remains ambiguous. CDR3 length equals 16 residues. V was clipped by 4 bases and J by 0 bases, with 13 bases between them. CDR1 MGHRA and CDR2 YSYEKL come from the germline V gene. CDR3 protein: CASSREPYHSNQPQHF. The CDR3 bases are TGCGCCAGCAGCCGCGAACCGTACCATAGCAATCAGCCCCAGCATTTT.

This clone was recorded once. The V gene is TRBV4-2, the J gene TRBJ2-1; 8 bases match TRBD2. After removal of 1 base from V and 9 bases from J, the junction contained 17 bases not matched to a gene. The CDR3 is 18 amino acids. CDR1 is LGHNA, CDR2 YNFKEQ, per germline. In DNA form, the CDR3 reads TGTGCCAGCAGCCAAGGGGGGACTAGAGGTCCAGGCGCGAGTGAGCAGTTCTTC. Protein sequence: CASSQGGTRGPGASEQFF.

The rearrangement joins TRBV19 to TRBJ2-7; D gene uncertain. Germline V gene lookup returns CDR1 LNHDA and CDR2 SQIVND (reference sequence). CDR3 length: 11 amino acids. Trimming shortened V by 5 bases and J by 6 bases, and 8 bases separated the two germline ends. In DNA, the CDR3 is TGTGCCAGTAGTGAATCGGGCGAGCAGTACTTC. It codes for CASSESGEQYF.

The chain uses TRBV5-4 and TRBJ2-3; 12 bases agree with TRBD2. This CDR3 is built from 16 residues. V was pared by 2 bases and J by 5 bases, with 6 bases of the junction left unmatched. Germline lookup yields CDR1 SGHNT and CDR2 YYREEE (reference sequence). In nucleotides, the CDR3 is TGTGCCAGCAGCTTTCCGGGACTAGCGGGTGAAGATACGCAGTATTTT. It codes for CASSFPGLAGEDTQYF.

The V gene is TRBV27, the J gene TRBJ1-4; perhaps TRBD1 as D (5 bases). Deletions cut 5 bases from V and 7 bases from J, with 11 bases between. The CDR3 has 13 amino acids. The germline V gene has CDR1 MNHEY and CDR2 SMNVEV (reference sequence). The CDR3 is CASSIDSGEKLFF. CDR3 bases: TGTGCCAGCAGTATAGACAGCGGTGAAAAACTGTTTTTT.

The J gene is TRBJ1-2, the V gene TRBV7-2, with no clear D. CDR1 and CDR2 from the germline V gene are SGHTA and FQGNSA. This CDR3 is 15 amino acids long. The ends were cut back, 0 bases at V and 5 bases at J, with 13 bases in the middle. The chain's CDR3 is CASSLAADPLYGYTF. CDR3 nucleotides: TGTGCCAGCAGCTTAGCTGCAGACCCCCTTTATGGCTACACCTTC.

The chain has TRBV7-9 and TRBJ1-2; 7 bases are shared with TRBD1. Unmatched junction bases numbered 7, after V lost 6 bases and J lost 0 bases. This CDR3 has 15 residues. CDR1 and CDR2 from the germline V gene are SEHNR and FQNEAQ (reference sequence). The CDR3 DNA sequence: TGTGCCAGCAGAGATTGGACAGGCGCTAACTATGGCTACACCTTC. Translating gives CASRDWTGANYGYTF.

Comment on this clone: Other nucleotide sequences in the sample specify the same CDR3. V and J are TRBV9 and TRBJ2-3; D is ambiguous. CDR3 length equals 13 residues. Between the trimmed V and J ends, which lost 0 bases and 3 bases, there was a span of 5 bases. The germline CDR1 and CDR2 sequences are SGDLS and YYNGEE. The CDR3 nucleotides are TGTGCCAGCAGCGTAGAAGGGACAGATACGCAGTATTTT. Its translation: CASSVEGTDTQYF.

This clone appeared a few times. The CDR3 here is CASSIDMTPGYGYTF. The CDR3 region has the DNA TGTGCCAGTAGTATAGATATGACCCCTGGCTATGGCTACACCTTC. This rearrangement joins TRBV19 to TRBJ1-2; no clear D gene. The CDR3 is made up of 15 amino acids. Germline loops: CDR1 LNHDA, CDR2 SQIVND (reference sequence). Trimming stripped 0 bases from V and 4 bases from J, with 12 bases between.

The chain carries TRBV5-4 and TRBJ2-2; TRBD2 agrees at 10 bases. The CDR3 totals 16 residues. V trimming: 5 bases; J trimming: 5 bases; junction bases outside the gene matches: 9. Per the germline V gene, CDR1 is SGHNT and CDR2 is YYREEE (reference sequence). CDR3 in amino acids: CASRPGLAESTGELFF. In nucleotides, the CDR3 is TGTGCCAGCAGACCCGGACTAGCGGAGAGTACCGGGGAGCTGTTTTTT.

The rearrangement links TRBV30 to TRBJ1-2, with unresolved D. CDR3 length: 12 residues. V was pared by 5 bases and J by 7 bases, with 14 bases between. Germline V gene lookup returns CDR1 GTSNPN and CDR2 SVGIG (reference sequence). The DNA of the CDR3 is TGTGCCTGGGCGGAACAATTCGGTGGCTACACCTTC. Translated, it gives CAWAEQFGGYTF.

CDR3 in amino acids: CASSLLPGAGELFF. The CDR3 coding sequence is TGTGCCAGCAGCTTACTCCCGGGGGCCGGGGAGCTGTTTTTT. This chain links TRBV7-6 with TRBJ2-2, with a possible D match to TRBD2 (6 bases). This CDR3 comprises 14 residues. Germline CDR1 is SGHVS and CDR2 is FNYEAQ. Trimming took 2 bases from V and 6 from J, leaving 10 bases between them.

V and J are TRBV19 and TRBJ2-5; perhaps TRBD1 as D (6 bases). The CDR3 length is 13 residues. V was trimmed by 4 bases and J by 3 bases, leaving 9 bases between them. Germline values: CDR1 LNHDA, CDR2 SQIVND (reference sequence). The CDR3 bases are TGTGCCAGTAGTAGGGGGCAAGAAGAGACCCAGTACTTC. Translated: CASSRGQEETQYF.

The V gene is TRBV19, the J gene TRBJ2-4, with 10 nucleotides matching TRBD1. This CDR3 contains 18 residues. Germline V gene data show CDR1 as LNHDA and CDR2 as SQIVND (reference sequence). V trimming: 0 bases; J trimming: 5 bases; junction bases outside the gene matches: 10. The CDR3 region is CASSIDRPGQGRENIQYF. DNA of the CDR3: TGTGCCAGTAGTATAGACCGTCCGGGACAGGGGAGGGAAAACATTCAGTACTTC.

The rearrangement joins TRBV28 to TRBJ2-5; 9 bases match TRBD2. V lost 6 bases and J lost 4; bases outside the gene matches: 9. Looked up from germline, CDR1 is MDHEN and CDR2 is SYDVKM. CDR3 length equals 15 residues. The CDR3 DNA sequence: TGTGCCAGCAGCAAATCGACTAGCGGCGGAGAGACCCAGTACTTC. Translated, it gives CASSKSTSGGETQYF. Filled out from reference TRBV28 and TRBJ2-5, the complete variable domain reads DVKVTQSSRYLVKRTGEKVFLECVQDMDHENMFWYRQDPGLGLRLIYFSYDVKMKEKGDIPEGYSVSREKKERFSLILESASTNQTSMYLCASSKSTSGGETQYFGPGTRLLVL.

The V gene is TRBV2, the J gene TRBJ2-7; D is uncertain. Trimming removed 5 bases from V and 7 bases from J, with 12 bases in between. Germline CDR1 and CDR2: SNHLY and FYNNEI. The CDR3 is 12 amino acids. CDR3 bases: TGTGCCAGCAGTTGGTCCCTGGGGGAGCAGTACTTC. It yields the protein CASSWSLGEQYF.

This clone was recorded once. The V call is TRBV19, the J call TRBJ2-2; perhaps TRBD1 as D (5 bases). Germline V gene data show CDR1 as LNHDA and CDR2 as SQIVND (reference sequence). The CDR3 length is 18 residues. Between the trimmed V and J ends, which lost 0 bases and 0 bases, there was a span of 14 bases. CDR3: CASSIDHDRLSNTGELFF. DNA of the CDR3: TGTGCCAGTAGTATAGATCACGACAGACTGTCGAACACCGGGGAGCTGTTTTTT.

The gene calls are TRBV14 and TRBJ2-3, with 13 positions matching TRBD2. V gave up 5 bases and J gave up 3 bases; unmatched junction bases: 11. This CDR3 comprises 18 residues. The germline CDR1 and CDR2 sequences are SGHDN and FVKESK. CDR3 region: CASSNHRTSGSPTDTQYF. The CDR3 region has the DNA TGTGCCAGCAGCAACCACCGGACTAGCGGGAGCCCTACAGATACGCAGTATTTT.

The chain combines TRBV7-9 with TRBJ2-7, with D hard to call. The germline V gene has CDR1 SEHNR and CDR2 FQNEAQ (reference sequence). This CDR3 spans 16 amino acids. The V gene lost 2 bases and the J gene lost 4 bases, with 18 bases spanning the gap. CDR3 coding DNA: TGTGCCAGCAGCTTATTTTCCCCGCTCGGTCATTACGAGCAGTACTTC. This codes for CASSLFSPLGHYEQYF. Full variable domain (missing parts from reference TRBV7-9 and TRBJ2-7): DTGVSQNPRHKITKRGQNVTFRCDPISEHNRLYWYRQTLGQGPEFLTYFQNEAQLEKSRLLSDRFSAERPKGSFSTLEIQRTEQGDSAMYLCASSLFSPLGHYEQYFGPGTRLTVT.

The CDR3 loop is CASSDTGEQYF. The CDR3 coding sequence is TGTGCCAGCAGTGACACGGGGGAGCAGTACTTC. The chain has TRBV25-1 and TRBJ2-7; perhaps TRBD2 as D (5 bases). V lost 3 bases and J 7 bases, leaving 7 bases between the germline ends. The CDR3 runs to 11 residues. Germline CDR1 is MGHDK and CDR2 is SYGVNS.

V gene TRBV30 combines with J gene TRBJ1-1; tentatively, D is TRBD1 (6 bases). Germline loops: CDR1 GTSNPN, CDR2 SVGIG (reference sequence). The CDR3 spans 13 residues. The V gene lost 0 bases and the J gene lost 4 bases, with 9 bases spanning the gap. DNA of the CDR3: TGTGCCTGGAGTGTAGGGGGTCTCACTGAAGCTTTCTTT. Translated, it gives CAWSVGGLTEAFF. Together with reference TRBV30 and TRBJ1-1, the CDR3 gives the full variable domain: SQTIHQWPATLVQPVGSPLSLECTVEGTSNPNLYWYRQAAGRGLQLLFYSVGIGQISSEVPQNLSASRPQDRQFILSSKKLLLSDSGFYLCAWSVGGLTEAFFGQGTRLTVV.

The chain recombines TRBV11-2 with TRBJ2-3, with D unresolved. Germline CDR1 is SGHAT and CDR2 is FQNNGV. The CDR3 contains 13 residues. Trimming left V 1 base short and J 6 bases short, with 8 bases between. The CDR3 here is CASSLAPLDTQYF. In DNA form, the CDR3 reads TGTGCCAGCAGCTTAGCCCCTTTGGATACGCAGTATTTT.

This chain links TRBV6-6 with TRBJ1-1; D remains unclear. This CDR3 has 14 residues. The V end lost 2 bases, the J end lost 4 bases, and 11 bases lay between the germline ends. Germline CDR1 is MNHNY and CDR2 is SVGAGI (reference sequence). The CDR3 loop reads CASSYDAGITEAFF. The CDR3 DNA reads TGTGCCAGCAGTTACGACGCAGGTATCACTGAAGCTTTCTTT.

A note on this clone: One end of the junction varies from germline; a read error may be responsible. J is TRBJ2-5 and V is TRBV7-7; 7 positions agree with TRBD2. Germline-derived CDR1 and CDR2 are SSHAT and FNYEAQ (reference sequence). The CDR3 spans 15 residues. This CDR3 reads CASSLGGSRGETQYF. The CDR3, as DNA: TGTGCTAGCAGCTTGGGAGGGAGTCGGGGGGAGACCCAGTACTTC. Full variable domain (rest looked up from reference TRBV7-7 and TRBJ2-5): GAGVSQSPRYKVTKRGQDVTLRCDPISSHATLYWYQQALGQGPEFLTYFNYEAQPDKSGLPSDRFSAERPEGSISTLTIQRTEQRDSAMYRCASSLGGSRGETQYFGPGTRLLVL.